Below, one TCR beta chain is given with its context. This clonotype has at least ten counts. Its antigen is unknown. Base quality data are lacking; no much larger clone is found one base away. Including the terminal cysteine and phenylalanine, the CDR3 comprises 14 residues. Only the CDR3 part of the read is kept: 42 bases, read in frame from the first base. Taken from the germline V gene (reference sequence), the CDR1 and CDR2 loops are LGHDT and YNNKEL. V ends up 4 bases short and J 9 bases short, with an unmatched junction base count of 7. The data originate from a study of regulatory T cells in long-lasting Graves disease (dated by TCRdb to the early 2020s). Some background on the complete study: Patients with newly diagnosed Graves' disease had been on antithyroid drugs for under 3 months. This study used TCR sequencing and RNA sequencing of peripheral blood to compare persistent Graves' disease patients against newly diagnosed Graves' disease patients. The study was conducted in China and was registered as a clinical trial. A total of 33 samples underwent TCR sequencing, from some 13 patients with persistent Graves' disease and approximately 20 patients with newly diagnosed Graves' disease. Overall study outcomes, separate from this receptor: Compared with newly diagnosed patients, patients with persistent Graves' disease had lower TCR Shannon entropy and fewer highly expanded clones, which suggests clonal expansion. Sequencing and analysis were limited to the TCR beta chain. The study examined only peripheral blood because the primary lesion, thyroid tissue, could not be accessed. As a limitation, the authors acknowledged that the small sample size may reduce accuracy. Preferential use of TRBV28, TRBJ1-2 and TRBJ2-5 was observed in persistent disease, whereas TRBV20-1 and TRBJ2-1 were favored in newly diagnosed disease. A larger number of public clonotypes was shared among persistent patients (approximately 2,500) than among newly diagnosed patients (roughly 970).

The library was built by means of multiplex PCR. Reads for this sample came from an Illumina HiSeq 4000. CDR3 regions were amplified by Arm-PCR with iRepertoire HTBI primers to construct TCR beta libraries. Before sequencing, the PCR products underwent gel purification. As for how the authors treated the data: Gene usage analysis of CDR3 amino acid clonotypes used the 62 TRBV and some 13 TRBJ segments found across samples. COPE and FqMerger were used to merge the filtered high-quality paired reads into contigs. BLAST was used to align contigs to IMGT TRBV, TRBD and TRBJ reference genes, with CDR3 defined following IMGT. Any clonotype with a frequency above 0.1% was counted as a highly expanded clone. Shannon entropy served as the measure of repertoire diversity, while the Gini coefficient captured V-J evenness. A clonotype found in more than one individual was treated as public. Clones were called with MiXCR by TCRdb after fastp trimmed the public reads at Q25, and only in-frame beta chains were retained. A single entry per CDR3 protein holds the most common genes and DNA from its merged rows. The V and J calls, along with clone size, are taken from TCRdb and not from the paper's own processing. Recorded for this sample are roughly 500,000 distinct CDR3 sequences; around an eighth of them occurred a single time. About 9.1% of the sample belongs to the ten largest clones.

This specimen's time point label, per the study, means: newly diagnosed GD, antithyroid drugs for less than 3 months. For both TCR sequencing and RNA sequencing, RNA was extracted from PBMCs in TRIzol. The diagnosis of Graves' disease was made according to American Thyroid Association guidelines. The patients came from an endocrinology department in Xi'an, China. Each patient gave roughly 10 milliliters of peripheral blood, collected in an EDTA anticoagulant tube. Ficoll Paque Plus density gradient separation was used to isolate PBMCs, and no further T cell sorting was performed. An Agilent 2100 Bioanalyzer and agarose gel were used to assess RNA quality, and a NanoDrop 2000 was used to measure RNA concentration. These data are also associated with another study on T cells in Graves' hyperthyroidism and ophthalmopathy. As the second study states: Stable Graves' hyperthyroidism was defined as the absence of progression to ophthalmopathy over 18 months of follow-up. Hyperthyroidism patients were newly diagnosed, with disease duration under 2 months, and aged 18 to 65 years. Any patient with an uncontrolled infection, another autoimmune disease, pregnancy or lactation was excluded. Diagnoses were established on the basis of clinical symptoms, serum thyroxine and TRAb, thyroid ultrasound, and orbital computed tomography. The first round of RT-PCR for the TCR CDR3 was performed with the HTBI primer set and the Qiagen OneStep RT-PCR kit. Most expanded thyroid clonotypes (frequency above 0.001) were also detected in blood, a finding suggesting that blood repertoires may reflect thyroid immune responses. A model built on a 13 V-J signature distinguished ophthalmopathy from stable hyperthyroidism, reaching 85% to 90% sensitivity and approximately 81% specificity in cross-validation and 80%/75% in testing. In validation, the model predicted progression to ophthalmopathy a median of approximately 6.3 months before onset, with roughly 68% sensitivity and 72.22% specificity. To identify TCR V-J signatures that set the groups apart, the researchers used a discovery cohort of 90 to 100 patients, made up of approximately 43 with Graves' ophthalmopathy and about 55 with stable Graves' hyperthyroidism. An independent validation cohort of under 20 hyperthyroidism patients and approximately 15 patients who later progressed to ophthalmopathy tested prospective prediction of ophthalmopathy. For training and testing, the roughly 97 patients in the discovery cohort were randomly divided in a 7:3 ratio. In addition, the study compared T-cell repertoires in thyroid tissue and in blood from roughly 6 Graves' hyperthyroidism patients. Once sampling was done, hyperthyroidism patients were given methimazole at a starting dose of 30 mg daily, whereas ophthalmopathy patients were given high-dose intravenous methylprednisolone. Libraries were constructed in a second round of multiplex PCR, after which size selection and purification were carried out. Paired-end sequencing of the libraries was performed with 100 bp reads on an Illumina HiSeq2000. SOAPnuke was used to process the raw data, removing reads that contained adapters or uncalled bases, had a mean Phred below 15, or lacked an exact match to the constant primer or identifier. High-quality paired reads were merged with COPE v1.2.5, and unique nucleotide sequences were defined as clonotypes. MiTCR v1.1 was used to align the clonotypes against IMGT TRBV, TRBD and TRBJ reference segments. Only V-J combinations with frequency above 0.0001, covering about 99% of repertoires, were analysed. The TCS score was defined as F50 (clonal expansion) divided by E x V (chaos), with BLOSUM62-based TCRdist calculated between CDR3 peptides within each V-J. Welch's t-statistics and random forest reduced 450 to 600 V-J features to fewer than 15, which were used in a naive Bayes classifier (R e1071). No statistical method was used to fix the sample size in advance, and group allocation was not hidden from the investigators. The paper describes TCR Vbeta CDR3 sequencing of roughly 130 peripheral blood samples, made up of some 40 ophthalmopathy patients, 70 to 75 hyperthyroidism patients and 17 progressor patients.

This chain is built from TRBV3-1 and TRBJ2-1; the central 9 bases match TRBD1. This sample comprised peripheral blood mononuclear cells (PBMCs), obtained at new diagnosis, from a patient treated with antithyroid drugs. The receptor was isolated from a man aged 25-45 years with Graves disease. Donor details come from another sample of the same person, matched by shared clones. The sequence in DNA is TGTGCCAGCAGCCTAGCGGACAGGGGTACTGAGCAGTTCTTC. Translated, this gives CASSLADRGTEQFF.